Presented here are 24 T cell receptor beta chains from one specimen sequenced in a study of T-cell reconstitution after alpha-beta-depleted transplantation in children. TCRbeta library construction was performed incorporating unique molecular identifiers. TCRdb redid the calling of the PCR reads with MiXCR, one entry per CDR3 protein. The table records about 310,000 distinct CDR3 sequences, around 25% of them present only once. The sequenced sample was PBMCs, mostly from graft donor cells, obtained 180 days after TCRalphabeta/CD19-depleted stem cell transplant. The receptor source for this set is a male patient between 10 and 17 years old who had a stem cell transplant for acute lymphoblastic leukemia, so the T cells may come from the graft donor.

The J gene is TRBJ1-5, the V gene TRBV20-1; 9 bases agree with TRBD1. Germline V CDR1 and CDR2: DFQATT, SNEGSKA (reference sequence). The J segment lost 4 bases and the V segment lost 6 bases, leaving 7 bases of the junction unmatched. The length of the CDR3 is 14 residues. The CDR3 sequence: CSASDRGTNQPQHF. CDR3 in DNA: TGCAGTGCCTCGGACAGGGGCACTAATCAGCCCCAGCATTTT.

The CDR3 region is CASSSGALYGYTF. The DNA for the CDR3 is TGTGCCAGCTCCTCCGGGGCTTTGTATGGCTACACCTTC. This chain connects TRBV18 to TRBJ1-2, with D possibly TRBD1 on 5 matching bases. The germline gives CDR1 KGHSH, CDR2 LQKENI. The length of the CDR3 is 13 residues. V lost 6 bases and J 5 bases, leaving 13 bases between the germline ends.

This clonotype showed up just a few times. The V gene is TRBV27, the J gene TRBJ2-7, with TRBD2 matching 7 bases. Looked up from germline, CDR1 is MNHEY and CDR2 is SMNVEV (reference sequence). The CDR3 extends over 14 amino acids. Losses at the gene ends were 4 bases for V and 5 bases for J; bases not matched to a gene: 8. CDR3 DNA: TGTGCCAGCAGTTATAGGGACTACAGGAACGAGCAGTACTTC. It is translated as CASSYRDYRNEQYF.

V and J are TRBV7-3 and TRBJ1-1, with D unresolved. With 3 bases removed from V and 3 bases from J, the gap between germline ends came to 8 bases. The germline gives CDR1 SGHTA, CDR2 FQGTGA. The CDR3 totals 13 residues. DNA for the CDR3: TGTGCCAGCAGCTTGGCAGGACACACTGAAGCTTTCTTT. Translating gives CASSLAGHTEAFF.

This sequence joins TRBV20-1 and TRBJ2-4, with a weak D call TRBD2 (5 bases). V was pared by 5 bases and J by 0 bases, with 17 bases between. The CDR3 consists of 16 residues. CDR1 and CDR2 from the germline V gene are DFQATT and SNEGSKA (reference sequence). The CDR3 protein is CSAGGGGAAAKNIQYF. CDR3 nucleotide sequence: TGCAGTGCTGGTGGTGGCGGAGCGGCAGCCAAAAACATTCAGTACTTC.

The chain couples TRBV29-1 to TRBJ2-7, with TRBD2 matching over 9 bases. CDR1 and CDR2 (germline): SQVTM, ANQGSEA. V lost 2 bases and J lost 3; bases outside the gene matches: 5. The CDR3 consists of 14 residues. The DNA of the CDR3 is TGCAGCGTTGAAACCCCTAGCGGGAACTACGAGCAGTACTTC. This encodes CSVETPSGNYEQYF.

The chain links TRBV7-8 to TRBJ1-4; D not resolved. There are 15 residues in the CDR3. Between the trimmed V and J ends, which lost 2 bases and 6 bases, there was a span of 13 bases. In germline, CDR1 is SGHVS, CDR2 FQNEAQ. CDR3 sequence: CASSLHKGGYEKLFF. The CDR3 DNA is TGTGCCAGCAGCTTACACAAGGGCGGATATGAAAAACTGTTTTTT.

The V gene is TRBV5-1, the J gene TRBJ2-5; a possible D gene is TRBD2 (5 bases). This CDR3 region has 15 residues. V dropped 3 bases and J dropped 0 bases, with 12 bases sitting between them. Germline lookup yields CDR1 SGHRS and CDR2 YFSETQ. The DNA for the CDR3 is TGCGCCAGCAGCTCCCTTATAGCGTACCAAGAGACCCAGTACTTC. Amino acids: CASSSLIAYQETQYF.

This clonotype was counted between two and nine times. The chain couples TRBV4-1 to TRBJ2-2; 10 bases agree with TRBD2. The V gene's germline CDR1 is MGHRA and CDR2 YSYEKL. The CDR3 runs 19 residues. With V trimmed by 0 bases and J by 7 bases, 14 bases remained unmatched. The CDR3 reads CASSQDIGASGRRVGELFF. As DNA, the CDR3 is TGCGCCAGCAGCCAAGATATTGGGGCTAGCGGGAGACGGGTCGGGGAGCTGTTTTTT.

There are a few counts of this clonotype. The chain links TRBV6-1 to TRBJ2-7, with D tentatively TRBD2 (6 bases). CDR3 size: 14 residues. Trimming removed 8 bases at V and 2 bases at J, with 16 bases between. Germline loops: CDR1 MNHNS, CDR2 SASEGT. The CDR3 DNA is TGTGCCAGCCTGAGAAGCGGGTCACCCTACGAGCAGTACTTC. Translating gives CASLRSGSPYEQYF.

This clonotype was counted a few times. V and J are TRBV15 and TRBJ2-3, with 9 nucleotides matching TRBD1. CDR3 length equals 15 residues. V lost 3 bases, J lost 2 bases, and 3 bases stayed unmatched. In germline, CDR1 is LNHNV, CDR2 YYDKDF (reference sequence). The CDR3 reads CATSRTGGYTDTQYF. The CDR3, as DNA: TGTGCCACCAGCAGGACAGGGGGATACACAGATACGCAGTATTTT.

This clonotype was recorded a few times. This chain joins TRBV27 and TRBJ2-2; no definite D call. This CDR3 contains 14 residues. Germline CDR1 and CDR2: MNHEY and SMNVEV (reference sequence). Trimming pared 6 bases from V and 0 bases from J, leaving 8 bases between. In DNA, the CDR3 is TGTGCCAGCAGGCTAGGGTCGAACACCGGGGAGCTGTTTTTT. Amino acids: CASRLGSNTGELFF.

This clonotype was detected a few times. V gene TRBV6-1 combines with J gene TRBJ2-7; D possibly corresponds to TRBD2 (5 bases). V dropped 7 bases and J dropped 6 bases, with 19 bases sitting between them. There are 14 residues in the CDR3. CDR1 and CDR2 from the germline V gene are MNHNS and SASEGT. The CDR3 loop is CASILRAGPVEQYF. CDR3 nucleotides: TGTGCCAGCATCCTGAGGGCAGGTCCGGTCGAGCAGTACTTC.

The chain has TRBV11-3 and TRBJ1-1, with D unresolved. This CDR3 contains 16 residues. Per germline, CDR1 SGHNT and CDR2 YENEEA. Trimming left V 0 bases short and J 0 bases short, with 11 bases between. The CDR3 region has the DNA TGTGCCAGCAGCTTAGATCGCTACCCGATGAACACTGAAGCTTTCTTT. Translation gives CASSLDRYPMNTEAFF.

The chain uses TRBV25-1 and TRBJ1-4; D gene ambiguous. The CDR3 covers 13 residues. Germline-derived CDR1 and CDR2 are MGHDK and SYGVNS. V lost 5 bases to trimming and J lost 5 bases, with 9 bases between them. The CDR3 nucleotides are TGTGCCAGCAGTCAGTGGACGAATGAAAAACTGTTTTTT. Its protein is CASSQWTNEKLFF.

CDR3 DNA: TGCAGTGCTAGAGGCCACTCTTTAGCGGGAGGCTGGTACAATGAGCAGTTCTTC. This codes for CSARGHSLAGGWYNEQFF. This chain links TRBV20-1 with TRBJ2-1; 10 bases map to TRBD2. Trimming removed 1 base from V and 4 bases from J; junction bases left unmatched: 13. CDR1 is DFQATT and CDR2 is SNEGSKA in the germline V gene (reference sequence). The CDR3 spans 18 residues.

This rearrangement joins TRBV18 to TRBJ1-1; tentatively, D is TRBD1 (5 bases). Germline V CDR1 and CDR2: KGHSH, LQKENI. Trimming pared 3 bases from V and 2 bases from J, leaving 13 bases between. The CDR3 contains 15 residues. The CDR3 coding sequence is TGTGCCAGCTCACCCCTCGGGGCGGGTAACACTGAAGCTTTCTTT. It specifies CASSPLGAGNTEAFF. Full variable domain (missing parts from reference TRBV18 and TRBJ1-1): NAGVMQNPRHLVRRRGQEARLRCSPMKGHSHVYWYRQLPEEGLKFMVYLQKENIIDESGMPKERFSAEFPKEGPSILRIQQVVRGDSAAYFCASSPLGAGNTEAFFGQGTRLTVV.

Only a few counts were recorded for this clonotype. The rearrangement joins TRBV29-1 to TRBJ2-1; a possible D gene is TRBD1 (5 bases). The CDR3 is 14 residues long. Trimming removed 3 bases at V and 5 bases at J, with 14 bases between. The germline V gene has CDR1 SQVTM and CDR2 ANQGSEA. In nucleotides, the CDR3 is TGCAGCGTTGATCATTGGACACCGGACAATGAGCAGTTCTTC. Encoded protein: CSVDHWTPDNEQFF.

This rearrangement joins TRBV7-2 to TRBJ1-3; D call uncertain. CDR3 length: 16 residues. Germline V gene data show CDR1 as SGHTA and CDR2 as FQGNSA. Trimming left V 3 bases short and J 5 bases short, with 17 bases between. The CDR3 reads CASSLSDVRLRNTIYF. CDR3 nucleotides: TGTGCCAGCAGCTTGTCCGACGTCCGACTGAGAAACACCATATATTTT.

The chain is built from TRBV4-1 and TRBJ2-7; 8 bases line up with TRBD2. Germline CDR1 and CDR2: MGHRA and YSYEKL. The CDR3 is 16 amino acids. V gave up 0 bases and J gave up 2 bases; unmatched junction bases: 6. CDR3 residues: CASSQDRREAAYEQYF. For the CDR3, the DNA is TGCGCCAGCAGCCAAGATCGGCGGGAGGCCGCCTACGAGCAGTACTTC.

This clonotype was counted only a few times. The J gene is TRBJ2-1, the V gene TRBV6-5, with D unresolved. Looked up from germline, CDR1 is MNHEY and CDR2 is SVGAGI. Trimming shortened V by 2 bases and J by 3 bases, and 5 bases separated the two germline ends. The CDR3 contains 13 residues. CDR3 region: CASSYLHYNEQFF. The CDR3 DNA is TGTGCCAGCAGTTACCTCCACTACAATGAGCAGTTCTTC.

V is TRBV5-1 and J is TRBJ2-7, with TRBD2 matching 8 bases. The germline V gene encodes CDR1 SGHRS and CDR2 YFSETQ. This CDR3 has 14 residues. The V segment lost 7 bases and the J segment 0 bases; nucleotides outside the gene matches: 6. The CDR3 bases are TGCGCCAGCCGTCGGGAGGGTCTCTCCTACGAGCAGTACTTC. Amino acids: CASRREGLSYEQYF.

V usage is TRBV6-1 and J usage is TRBJ1-5; D gene uncertain. Between the trimmed V and J ends, which lost 5 bases and 2 bases, there was a span of 16 bases. The germline CDR1 and CDR2 sequences are MNHNS and SASEGT. The CDR3 contains 16 residues. Here the CDR3 reads CASSSGPLGGNQPQHF. CDR3 DNA sequence: TGTGCCAGCAGTAGTGGTCCCCTAGGCGGCAATCAGCCCCAGCATTTT.

This clonotype has more than one count but fewer than ten. The genes are TRBV7-3 and TRBJ2-7, with a weak D call TRBD2 (6 bases). V lost 2 bases, J lost 0 bases, and 11 bases lay in between. CDR1 is SGHTA and CDR2 is FQGTGA in the germline V gene. The CDR3 sequence is 15 residues long. The DNA for the CDR3 is TGTGCCAGCAGCTTACCTAGCGCATACTCCTACGAGCAGTACTTC. Translating it yields CASSLPSAYSYEQYF.